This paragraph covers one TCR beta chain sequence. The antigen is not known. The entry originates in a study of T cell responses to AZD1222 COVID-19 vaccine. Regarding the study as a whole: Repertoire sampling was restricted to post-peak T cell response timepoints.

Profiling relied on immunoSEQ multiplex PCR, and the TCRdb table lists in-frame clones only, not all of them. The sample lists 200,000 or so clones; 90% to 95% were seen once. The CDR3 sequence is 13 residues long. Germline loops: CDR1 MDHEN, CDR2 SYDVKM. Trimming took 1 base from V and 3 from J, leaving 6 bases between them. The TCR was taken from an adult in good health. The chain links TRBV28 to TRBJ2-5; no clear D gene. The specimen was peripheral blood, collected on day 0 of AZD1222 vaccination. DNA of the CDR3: TGTGCCAGCAGTTTATCTGGGAAAGAGACCCAGTACTTC. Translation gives CASSLSGKETQYF.